Only a few counts were recorded for the clone carrying this T cell receptor beta chain. Its specificity is unknown. Profiling relied on immunoSEQ multiplex PCR, and the TCRdb table lists in-frame clones only, not all of them. Among more than 55,000 clones listed, 79% were seen once. The data were obtained in a study of OX40 agonist ivuxolimab in advanced cancers. Turning to the study itself: Intravenous ivuxolimab was administered to patients every 2 weeks at 0.01 to 10 mg/kg. Broader study findings: Doses of 0.1 to 3.0 mg/kg were accompanied by clonal expansion of CD4+ and CD8+ blood T cells by week 6. In the 0.1-3.0 mg/kg groups, partial responders showed among the lowest expansion.

The germline V and J ends were trimmed by 6 bases and 5 bases, with 13 bases remaining between them. The CDR3 has 13 amino acids. CDR1 is SGHVS and CDR2 is FQNEAQ in the germline V gene. This sequence originates from an adult with an advanced solid tumor such as melanoma, head and neck, liver or kidney cancer. V is TRBV7-8 and J is TRBJ2-5, with D tentatively TRBD1 (6 bases). Sequences were derived from CD4+ or CD8+ T cells sorted from blood, sampled in a trial of the OX40 agonist ivuxolimab. The CDR3 sequence is CASRATGRETQYF. CDR3 bases: TGTGCCAGCAGGGCAACAGGGCGCGAGACCCAGTACTTC.